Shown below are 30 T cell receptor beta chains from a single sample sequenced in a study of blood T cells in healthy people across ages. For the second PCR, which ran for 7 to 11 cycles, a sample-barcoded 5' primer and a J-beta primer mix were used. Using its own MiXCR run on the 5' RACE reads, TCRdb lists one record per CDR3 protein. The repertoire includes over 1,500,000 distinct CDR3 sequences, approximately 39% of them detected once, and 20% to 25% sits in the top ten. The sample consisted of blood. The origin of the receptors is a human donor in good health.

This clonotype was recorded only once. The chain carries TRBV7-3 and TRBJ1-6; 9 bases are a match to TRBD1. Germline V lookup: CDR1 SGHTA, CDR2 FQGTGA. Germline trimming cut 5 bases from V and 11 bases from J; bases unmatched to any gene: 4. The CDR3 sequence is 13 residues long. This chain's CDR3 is CASSQGQGTPLHF. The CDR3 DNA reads TGTGCCAGCAGCCAGGGACAGGGAACACCCCTCCACTTT.

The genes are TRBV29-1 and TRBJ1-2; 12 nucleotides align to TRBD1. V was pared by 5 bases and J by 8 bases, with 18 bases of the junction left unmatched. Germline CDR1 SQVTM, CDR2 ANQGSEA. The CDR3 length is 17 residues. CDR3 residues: CSVSGIPGQGAVEGYTF. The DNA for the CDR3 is TGCAGCGTTTCTGGGATCCCGGGACAGGGGGCAGTTGAAGGCTACACCTTC.

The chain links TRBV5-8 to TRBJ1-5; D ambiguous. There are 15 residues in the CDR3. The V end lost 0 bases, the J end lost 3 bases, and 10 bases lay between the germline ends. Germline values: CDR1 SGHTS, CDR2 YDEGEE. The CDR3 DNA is TGTGCCAGCAGCTTGGAACTTTATTACAATCAGCCCCAGCATTTT. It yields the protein CASSLELYYNQPQHF.

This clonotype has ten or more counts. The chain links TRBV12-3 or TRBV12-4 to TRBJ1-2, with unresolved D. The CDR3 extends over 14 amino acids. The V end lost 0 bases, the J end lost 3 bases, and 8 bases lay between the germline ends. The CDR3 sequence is CASSLAGNYYGYTF. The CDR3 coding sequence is TGTGCCAGCAGTTTAGCGGGGAATTACTATGGCTACACCTTC.

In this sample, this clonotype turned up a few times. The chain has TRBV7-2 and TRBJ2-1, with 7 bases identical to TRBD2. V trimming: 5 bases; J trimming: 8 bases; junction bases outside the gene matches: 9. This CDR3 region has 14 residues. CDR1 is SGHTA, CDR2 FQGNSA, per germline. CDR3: CASSVGGGFYEQFF. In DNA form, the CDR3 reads TGTGCCAGCAGCGTTGGGGGGGGATTTTATGAGCAGTTCTTC.

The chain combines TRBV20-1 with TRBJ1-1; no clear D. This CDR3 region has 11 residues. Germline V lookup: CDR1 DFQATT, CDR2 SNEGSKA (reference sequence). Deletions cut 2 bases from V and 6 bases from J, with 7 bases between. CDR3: CSARRTPEAFF. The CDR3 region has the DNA TGCAGTGCTAGAAGGACCCCTGAAGCTTTCTTT.

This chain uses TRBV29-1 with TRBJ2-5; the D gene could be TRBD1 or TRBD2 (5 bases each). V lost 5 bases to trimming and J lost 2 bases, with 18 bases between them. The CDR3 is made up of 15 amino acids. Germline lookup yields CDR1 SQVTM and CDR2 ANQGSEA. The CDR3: CSVYSPGTVQETQYF. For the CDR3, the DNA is TGCAGCGTTTACTCCCCCGGGACGGTTCAAGAGACCCAGTACTTC.

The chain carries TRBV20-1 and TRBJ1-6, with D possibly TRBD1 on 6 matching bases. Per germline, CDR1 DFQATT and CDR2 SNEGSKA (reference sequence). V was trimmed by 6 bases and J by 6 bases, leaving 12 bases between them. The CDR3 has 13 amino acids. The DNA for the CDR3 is TGCAGTGCCACCCCAGGGGTTAATTCACCCCTCCACTTT. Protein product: CSATPGVNSPLHF.

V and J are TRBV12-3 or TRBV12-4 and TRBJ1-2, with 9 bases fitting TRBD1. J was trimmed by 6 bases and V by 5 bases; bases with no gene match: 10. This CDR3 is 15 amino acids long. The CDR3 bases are TGTGCCAGCAGTCCACAGGGGGCTCTGGGGAATGGCTACACCTTC. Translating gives CASSPQGALGNGYTF.

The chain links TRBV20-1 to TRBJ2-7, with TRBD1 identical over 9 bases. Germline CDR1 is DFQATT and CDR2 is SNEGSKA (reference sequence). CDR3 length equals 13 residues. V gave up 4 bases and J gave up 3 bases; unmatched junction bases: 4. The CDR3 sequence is CSANTGGNYEQYF. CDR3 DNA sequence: TGCAGTGCTAATACAGGGGGCAACTACGAGCAGTACTTC.

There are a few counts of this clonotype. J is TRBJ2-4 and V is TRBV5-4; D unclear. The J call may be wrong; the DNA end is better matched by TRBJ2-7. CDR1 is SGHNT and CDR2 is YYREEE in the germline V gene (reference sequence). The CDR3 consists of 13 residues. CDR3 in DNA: TGTGCCAGCAGCTCGATGGGAACGAACGAGCAGTACTTC. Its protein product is CASSSMGTNEQYF.

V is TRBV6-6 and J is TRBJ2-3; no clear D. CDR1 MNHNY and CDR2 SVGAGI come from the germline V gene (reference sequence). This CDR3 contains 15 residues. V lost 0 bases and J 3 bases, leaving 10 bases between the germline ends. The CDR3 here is CASSYSKWGTDTQYF. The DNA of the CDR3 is TGTGCCAGCAGTTACTCCAAATGGGGTACAGATACGCAGTATTTT.

CDR3 coding DNA: TGCGCCAGCAGCCAAGCCCTTCGGGGTAGCGGGGGGCCGCGTGCCTACAATGAGCAGTTCTTC. This encodes CASSQALRGSGGPRAYNEQFF. The rearrangement uses TRBV4-3 and TRBJ2-1, with TRBD2 identical over 10 bases. Germline V lookup: CDR1 LGHNA, CDR2 YSLEER. Germline trimming cut 1 base from V and 2 bases from J; bases unmatched to any gene: 17. The CDR3 totals 21 residues.

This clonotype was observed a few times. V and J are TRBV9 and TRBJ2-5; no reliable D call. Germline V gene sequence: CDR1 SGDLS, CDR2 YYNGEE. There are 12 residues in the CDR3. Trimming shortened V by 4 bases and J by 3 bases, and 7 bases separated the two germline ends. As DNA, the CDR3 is TGTGCCAGCAGCCACCCTAAAGAGACCCAGTACTTC. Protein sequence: CASSHPKETQYF.

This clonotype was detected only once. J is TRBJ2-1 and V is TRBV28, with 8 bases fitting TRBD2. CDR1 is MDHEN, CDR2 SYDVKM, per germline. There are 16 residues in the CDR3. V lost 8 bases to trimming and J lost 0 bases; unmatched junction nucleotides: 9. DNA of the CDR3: TGTGCCAGCTCCGCGGGGGGCCTATCCTCCTACAATGAGCAGTTCTTC. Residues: CASSAGGLSSYNEQFF.

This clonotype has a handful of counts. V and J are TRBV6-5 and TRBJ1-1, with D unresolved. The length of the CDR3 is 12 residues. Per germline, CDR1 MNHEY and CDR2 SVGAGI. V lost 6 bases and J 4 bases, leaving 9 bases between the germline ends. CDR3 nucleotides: TGTGCCAGCAGAAAGGTAGGCACTGAAGCTTTCTTT. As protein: CASRKVGTEAFF.

CDR3: CSVDPGYQETQYF. Written as DNA, the CDR3 is TGCAGCGTTGACCCAGGGTACCAAGAGACCCAGTACTTC. The rearrangement uses TRBV29-1 and TRBJ2-5, with a weak D call TRBD1 (5 bases). This CDR3 has 13 residues. The V end lost 3 bases, the J end lost 0 bases, and 8 bases lay between the germline ends. The V gene's germline CDR1 is SQVTM and CDR2 ANQGSEA.

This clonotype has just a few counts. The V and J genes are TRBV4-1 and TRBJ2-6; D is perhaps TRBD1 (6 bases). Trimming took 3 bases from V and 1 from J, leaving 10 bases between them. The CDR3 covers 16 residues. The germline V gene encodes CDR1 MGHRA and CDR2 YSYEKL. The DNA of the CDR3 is TGCGCCAGCAGCCACTCCACAGGGTCTGGGGCCAACGTCCTGACTTTC. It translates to CASSHSTGSGANVLTF.

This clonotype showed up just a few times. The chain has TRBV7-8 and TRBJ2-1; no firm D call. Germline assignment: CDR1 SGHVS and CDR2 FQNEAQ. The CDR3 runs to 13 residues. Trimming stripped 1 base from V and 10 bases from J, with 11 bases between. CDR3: CASSLVPTAEQFF. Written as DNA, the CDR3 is TGTGCCAGCAGCTTAGTACCTACCGCGGAGCAGTTCTTC.

CDR3 loop: CSARDLGRNTEAFF. In DNA form, the CDR3 reads TGCAGTGCTAGAGATCTTGGGCGAAACACTGAAGCTTTCTTT. The gene calls are TRBV20-1 and TRBJ1-1; D remains unclear. This CDR3 is 14 amino acids long. CDR1 and CDR2 (germline): DFQATT, SNEGSKA (reference sequence). V dropped 0 bases and J dropped 2 bases, with 10 bases sitting between them.

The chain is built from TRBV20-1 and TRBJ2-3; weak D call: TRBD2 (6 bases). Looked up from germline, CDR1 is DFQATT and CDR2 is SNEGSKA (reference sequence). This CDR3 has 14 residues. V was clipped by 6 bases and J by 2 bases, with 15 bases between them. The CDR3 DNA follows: TGCAGTGCGCTCGTGGGAGGTCTCACAGATACGCAGTATTTT. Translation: CSALVGGLTDTQYF.

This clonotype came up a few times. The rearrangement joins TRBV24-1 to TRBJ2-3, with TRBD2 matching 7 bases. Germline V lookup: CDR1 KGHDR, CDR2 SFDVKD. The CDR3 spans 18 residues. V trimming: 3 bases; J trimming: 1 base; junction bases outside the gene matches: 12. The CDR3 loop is CATSDPGETSAGTDTQYF. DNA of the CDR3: TGTGCCACCAGTGATCCCGGTGAAACTAGCGCGGGCACAGATACGCAGTATTTT.

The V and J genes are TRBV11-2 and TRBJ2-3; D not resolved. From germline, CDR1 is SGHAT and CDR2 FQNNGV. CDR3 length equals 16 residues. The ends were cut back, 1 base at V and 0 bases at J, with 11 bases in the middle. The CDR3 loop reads CASSLGRSKSTDTQYF. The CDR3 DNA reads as TGTGCCAGCAGCTTAGGACGGTCGAAAAGCACAGATACGCAGTATTTT.

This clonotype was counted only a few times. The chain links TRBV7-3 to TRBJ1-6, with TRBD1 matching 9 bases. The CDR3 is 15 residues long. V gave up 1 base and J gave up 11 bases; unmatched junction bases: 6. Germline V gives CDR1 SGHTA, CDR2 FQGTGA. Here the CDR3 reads CASSLRDRASTPLHF. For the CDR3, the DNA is TGTGCCAGCAGCTTAAGGGACAGGGCTAGTACACCCCTCCACTTT.

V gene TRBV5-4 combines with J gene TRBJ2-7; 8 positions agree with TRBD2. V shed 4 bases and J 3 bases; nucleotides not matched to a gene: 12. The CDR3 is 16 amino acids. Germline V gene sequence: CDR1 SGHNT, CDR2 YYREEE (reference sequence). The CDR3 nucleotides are TGTGCCAGCAGCCCACTCCCGGGACTAGGGTTCTACGAGCAGTACTTC. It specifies CASSPLPGLGFYEQYF.

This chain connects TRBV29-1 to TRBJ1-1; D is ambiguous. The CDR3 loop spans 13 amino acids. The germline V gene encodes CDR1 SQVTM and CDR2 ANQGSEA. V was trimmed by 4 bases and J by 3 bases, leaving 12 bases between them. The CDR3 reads CSVVPNLDTEAFF. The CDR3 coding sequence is TGCAGCGTTGTTCCCAACTTGGACACTGAAGCTTTCTTT.

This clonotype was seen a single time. CDR3 coding DNA: TGCGCCAGCGGACGACAGGGGGAGAACACCGGGGAGCTGTTTTTT. Amino acids: CASGRQGENTGELFF. The rearrangement joins TRBV5-1 to TRBJ2-2; 9 bases align to TRBD1. The junction had 5 bases not matched to a gene; V was cut back by 7 bases and J by 1 base. The CDR3 length is 15 residues. Germline values: CDR1 SGHRS, CDR2 YFSETQ.

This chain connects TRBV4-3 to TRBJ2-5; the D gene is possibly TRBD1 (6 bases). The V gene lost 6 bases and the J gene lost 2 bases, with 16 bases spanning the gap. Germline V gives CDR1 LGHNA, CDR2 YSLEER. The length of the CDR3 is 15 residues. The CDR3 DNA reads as TGCGCCAGCAGTCGCTTGACAGGTTCTCAAGAGACCCAGTACTTC. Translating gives CASSRLTGSQETQYF.

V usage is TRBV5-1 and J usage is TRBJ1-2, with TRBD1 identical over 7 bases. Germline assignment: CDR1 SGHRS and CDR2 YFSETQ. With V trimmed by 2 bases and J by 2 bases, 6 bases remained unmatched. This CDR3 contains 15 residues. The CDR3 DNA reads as TGCGCCAGCAGCTTTTGGCAGGGACAGAACTATGGCTACACCTTC. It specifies CASSFWQGQNYGYTF.

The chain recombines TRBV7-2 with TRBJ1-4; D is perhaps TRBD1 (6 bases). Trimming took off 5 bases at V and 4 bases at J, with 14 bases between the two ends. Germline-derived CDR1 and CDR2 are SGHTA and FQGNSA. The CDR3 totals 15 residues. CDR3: CASSGDGQHNEKLFF. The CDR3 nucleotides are TGTGCCAGCAGCGGCGATGGACAGCATAATGAAAAACTGTTTTTT.